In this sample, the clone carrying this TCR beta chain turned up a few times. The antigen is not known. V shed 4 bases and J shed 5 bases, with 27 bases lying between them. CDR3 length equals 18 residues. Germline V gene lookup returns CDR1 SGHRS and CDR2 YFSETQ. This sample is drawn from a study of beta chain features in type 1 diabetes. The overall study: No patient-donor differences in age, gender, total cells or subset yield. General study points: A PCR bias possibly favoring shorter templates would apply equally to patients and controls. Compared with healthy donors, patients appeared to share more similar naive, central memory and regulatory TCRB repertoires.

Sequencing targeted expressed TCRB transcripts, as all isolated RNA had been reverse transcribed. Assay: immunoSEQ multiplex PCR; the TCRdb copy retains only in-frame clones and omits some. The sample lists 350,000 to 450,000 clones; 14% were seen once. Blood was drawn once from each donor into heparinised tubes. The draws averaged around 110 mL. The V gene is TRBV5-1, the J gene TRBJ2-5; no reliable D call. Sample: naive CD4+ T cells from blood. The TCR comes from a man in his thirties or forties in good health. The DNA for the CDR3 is TGCGCCAGCAGCCCGGCTGGGTTGGCGTTGGTGATGAGGGAGACCCAGTACTTC. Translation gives CASSPAGLALVMRETQYF.